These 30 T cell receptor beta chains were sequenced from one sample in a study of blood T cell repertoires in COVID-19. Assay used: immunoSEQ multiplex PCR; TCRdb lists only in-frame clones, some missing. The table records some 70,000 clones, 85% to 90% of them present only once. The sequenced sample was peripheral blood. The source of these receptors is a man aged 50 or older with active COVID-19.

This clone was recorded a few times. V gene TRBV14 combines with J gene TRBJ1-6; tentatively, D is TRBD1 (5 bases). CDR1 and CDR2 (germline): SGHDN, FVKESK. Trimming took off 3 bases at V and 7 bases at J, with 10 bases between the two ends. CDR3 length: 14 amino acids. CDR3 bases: TGTGCCAGCAGCCAGGGGCGGATGAATTCACCCCTCCACTTT. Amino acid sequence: CASSQGRMNSPLHF. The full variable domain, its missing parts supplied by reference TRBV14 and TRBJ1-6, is EAGVTQFPSHSVIEKGQTVTLRCDPISGHDNLYWYRRVMGKEIKFLLHFVKESKQDESGMPNNRFLAERTGGTYSTLKVQPAELEDSGVYFCASSQGRMNSPLHFGNGTRLTVT.

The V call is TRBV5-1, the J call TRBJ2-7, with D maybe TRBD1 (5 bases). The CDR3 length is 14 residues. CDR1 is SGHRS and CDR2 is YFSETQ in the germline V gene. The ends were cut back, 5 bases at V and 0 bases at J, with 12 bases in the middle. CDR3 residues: CASSLDISSYEQYF. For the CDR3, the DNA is TGCGCCAGCAGTCTGGACATAAGCTCCTACGAGCAGTACTTC.

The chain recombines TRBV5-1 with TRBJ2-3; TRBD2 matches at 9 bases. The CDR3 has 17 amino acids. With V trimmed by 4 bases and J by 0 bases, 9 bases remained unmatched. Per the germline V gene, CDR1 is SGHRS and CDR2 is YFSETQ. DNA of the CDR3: TGCGCCAGCAGCGCAGGGCCTAGCGGGGTAAGCACAGATACGCAGTATTTT. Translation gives CASSAGPSGVSTDTQYF.

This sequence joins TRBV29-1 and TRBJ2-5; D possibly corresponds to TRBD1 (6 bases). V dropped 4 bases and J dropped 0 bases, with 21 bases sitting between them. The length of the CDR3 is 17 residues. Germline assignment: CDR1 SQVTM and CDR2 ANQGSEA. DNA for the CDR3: TGCAGCGTTGTCCGGCAGGGGACCTTTCCCTACCAAGAGACCCAGTACTTC. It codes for CSVVRQGTFPYQETQYF.

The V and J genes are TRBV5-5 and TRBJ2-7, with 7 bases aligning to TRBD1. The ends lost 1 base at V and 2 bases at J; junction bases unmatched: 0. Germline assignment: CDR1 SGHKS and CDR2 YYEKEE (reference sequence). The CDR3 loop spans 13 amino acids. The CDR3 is CASSLQGAYEQYF. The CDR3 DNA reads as TGTGCCAGCAGCTTGCAGGGGGCCTACGAGCAGTACTTC.

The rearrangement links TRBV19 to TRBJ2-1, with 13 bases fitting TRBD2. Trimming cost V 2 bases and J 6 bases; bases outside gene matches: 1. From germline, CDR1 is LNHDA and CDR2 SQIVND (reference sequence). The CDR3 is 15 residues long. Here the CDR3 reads CASSITSGRANEQFF. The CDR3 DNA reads TGTGCCAGTAGTATAACTAGCGGGAGGGCCAATGAGCAGTTCTTC.

The chain's CDR3 is CASSPCPAYEQYF. CDR3 in DNA: TGTGCCAGCAGCCCGTGCCCGGCCTACGAGCAGTACTTC. The gene calls are TRBV11-3 and TRBJ2-7, with no clear D. V gave up 5 bases and J gave up 2 bases, with 10 bases separating them. In germline, CDR1 is SGHNT, CDR2 YENEEA. This CDR3 spans 13 amino acids.

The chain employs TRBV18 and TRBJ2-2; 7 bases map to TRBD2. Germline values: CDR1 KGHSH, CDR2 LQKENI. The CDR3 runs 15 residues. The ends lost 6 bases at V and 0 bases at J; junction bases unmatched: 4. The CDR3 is CASSRGESNTGELFF. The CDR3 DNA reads TGTGCCAGCTCCCGGGGGGAATCGAACACCGGGGAGCTGTTTTTT.

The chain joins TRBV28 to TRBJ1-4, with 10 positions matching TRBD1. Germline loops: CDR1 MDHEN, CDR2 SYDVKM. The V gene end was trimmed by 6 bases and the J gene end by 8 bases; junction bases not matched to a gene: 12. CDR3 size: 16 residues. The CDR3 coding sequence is TGTGCCAGCAGCCCACCCCCGGGACAGGGGTCGGAAAAACTGTTTTTT. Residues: CASSPPPGQGSEKLFF.

CDR3 sequence: CASSLAPGVIDYGYTF. CDR3 DNA sequence: TGCGCCAGCAGCTTGGCACCAGGGGTAATTGACTATGGCTACACCTTC. The chain links TRBV5-1 to TRBJ1-2, with a possible D match to TRBD1 (6 bases). The CDR3 totals 16 residues. Trimming pared 0 bases from V and 3 bases from J, leaving 15 bases between. CDR1 is SGHRS and CDR2 is YFSETQ in the germline V gene.

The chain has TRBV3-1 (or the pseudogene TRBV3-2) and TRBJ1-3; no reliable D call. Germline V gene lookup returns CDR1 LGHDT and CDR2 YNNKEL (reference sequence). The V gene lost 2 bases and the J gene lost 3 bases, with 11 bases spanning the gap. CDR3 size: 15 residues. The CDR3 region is CASSQWSVDGNTIYF. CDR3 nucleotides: TGTGCCAGCAGCCAATGGTCAGTCGATGGAAACACCATATATTTT.

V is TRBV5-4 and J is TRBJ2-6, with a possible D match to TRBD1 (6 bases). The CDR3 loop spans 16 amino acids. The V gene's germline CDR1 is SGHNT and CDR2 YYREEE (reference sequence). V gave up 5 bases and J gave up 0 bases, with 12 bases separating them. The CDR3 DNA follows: TGTGCCAGCAGTCAAGGACAGATCTCTGGGGCCAACGTCCTGACTTTC. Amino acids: CASSQGQISGANVLTF.

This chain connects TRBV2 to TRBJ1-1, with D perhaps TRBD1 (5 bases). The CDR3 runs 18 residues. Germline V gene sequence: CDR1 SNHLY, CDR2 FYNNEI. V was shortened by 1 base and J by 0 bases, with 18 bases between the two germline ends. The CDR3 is CASSEVALMGLMNTEAFF. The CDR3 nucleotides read TGTGCCAGCAGTGAAGTGGCCCTGATGGGGCTGATGAACACTGAAGCTTTCTTT.

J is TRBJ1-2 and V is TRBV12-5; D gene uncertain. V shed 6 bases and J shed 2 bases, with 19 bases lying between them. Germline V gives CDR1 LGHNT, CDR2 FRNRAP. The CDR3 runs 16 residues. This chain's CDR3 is CASGPLKRVGNYGYTF. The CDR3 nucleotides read TGTGCTAGTGGACCCTTAAAGCGGGTTGGGAACTATGGCTACACCTTC.

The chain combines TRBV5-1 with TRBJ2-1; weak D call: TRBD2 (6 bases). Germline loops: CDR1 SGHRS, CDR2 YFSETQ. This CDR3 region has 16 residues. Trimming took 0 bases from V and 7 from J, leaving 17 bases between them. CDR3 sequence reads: CASSLGGRDAQNEQFF. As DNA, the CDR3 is TGCGCCAGCAGCTTGGGAGGGCGGGATGCCCAAAATGAGCAGTTCTTC.

As DNA, the CDR3 is TGTGCCAGCGGACAGGCGATGGTTCAGCCCCAGCATTTT. Encoded protein: CASGQAMVQPQHF. This chain uses TRBV2 with TRBJ1-5; TRBD1 matches at 7 bases. CDR3 length: 13 residues. Germline CDR1 is SNHLY and CDR2 is FYNNEI. V shed 8 bases and J 6 bases; nucleotides not matched to a gene: 7.

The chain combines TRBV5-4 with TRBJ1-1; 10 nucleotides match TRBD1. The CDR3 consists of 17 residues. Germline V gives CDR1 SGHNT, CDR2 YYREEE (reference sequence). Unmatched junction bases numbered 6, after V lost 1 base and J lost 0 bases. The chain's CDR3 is CASSLRDRGKMNTEAFF. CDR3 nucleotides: TGTGCCAGCAGCTTGAGGGACAGGGGTAAAATGAACACTGAAGCTTTCTTT.

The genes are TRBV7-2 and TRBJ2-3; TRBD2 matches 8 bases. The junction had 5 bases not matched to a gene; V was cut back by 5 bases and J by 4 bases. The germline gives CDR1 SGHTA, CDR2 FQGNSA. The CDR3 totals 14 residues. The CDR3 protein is CASSAGGGSDTQYF. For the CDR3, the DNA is TGTGCCAGCAGCGCCGGGGGGGGTTCAGATACGCAGTATTTT.

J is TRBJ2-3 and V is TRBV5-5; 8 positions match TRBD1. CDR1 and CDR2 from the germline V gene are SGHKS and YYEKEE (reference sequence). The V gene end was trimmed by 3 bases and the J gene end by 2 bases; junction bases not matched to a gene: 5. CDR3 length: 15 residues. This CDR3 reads CASSSRDRTTDTQYF. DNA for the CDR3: TGTGCCAGCAGCTCACGGGACAGGACCACAGATACGCAGTATTTT.

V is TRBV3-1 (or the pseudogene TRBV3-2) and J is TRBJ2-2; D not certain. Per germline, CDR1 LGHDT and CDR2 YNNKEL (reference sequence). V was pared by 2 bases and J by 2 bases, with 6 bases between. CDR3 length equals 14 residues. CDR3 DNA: TGTGCCAGCAGCCAAAGAGTTAACACCGGGGAGCTGTTTTTT. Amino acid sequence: CASSQRVNTGELFF.

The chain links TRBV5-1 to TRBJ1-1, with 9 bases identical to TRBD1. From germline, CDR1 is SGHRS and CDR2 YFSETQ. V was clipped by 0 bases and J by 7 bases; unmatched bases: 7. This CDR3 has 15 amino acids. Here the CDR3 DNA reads TGCGCCAGCAGCTTGGCTGGGACAGGGCTAAATGAAGCTTTCTTT. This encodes CASSLAGTGLNEAFF.

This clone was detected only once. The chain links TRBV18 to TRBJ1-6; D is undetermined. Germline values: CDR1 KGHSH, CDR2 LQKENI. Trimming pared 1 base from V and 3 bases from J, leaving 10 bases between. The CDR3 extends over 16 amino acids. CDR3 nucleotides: TGTGCCAGCTCACCACAGAGGGCAGACTATAATTCACCCCTCCACTTT. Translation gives CASSPQRADYNSPLHF.

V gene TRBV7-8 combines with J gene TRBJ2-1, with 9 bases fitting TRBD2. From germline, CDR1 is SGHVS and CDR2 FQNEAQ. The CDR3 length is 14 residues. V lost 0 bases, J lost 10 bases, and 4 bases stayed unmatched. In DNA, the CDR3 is TGTGCCAGCAGCTTAGCGAGCAGCGGGGGGGAGCAGTTCTTC. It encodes CASSLASSGGEQFF.

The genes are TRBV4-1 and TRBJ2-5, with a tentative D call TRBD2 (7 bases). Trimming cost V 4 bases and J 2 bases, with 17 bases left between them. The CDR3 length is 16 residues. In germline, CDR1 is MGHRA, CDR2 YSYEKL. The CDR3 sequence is CASSLREGGAQETQYF. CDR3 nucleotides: TGCGCCAGCAGCCTCCGTGAGGGGGGGGCACAAGAGACCCAGTACTTC.

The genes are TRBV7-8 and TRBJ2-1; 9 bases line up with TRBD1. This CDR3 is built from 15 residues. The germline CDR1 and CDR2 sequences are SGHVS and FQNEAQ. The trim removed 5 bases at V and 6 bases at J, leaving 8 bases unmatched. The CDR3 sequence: CASSQNRDRVNEQFF. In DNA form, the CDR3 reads TGTGCCAGCAGCCAGAACCGGGACAGGGTCAATGAGCAGTTCTTC.

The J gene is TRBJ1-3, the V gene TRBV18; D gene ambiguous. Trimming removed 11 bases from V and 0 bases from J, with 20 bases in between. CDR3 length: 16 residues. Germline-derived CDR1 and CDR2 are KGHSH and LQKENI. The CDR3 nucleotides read TGTGCCTCTGCGGGATCCGGCGTACTCTCTGGAAACACCATATATTTT. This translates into CASAGSGVLSGNTIYF.

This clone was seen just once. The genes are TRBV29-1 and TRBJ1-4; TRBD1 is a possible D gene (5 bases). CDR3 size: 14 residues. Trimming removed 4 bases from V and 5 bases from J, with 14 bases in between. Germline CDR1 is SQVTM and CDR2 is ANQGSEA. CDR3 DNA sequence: TGCAGCGTTGCCAGTGGCGGGGGAAATGAAAAACTGTTTTTT. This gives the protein CSVASGGGNEKLFF.

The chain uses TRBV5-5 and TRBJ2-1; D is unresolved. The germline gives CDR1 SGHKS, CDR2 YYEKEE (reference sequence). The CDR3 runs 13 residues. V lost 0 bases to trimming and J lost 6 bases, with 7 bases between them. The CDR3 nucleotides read TGTGCCAGCAGCTTGGGGCTCCGCAATGAGCAGTTCTTC. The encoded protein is CASSLGLRNEQFF. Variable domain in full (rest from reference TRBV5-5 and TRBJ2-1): DAGVTQSPTHLIKTRGQQVTLRCSPISGHKSVSWYQQVLGQGPQFIFQYYEKEERGRGNFPDRFSARQFPNYSSELNVNALLLGDSALYLCASSLGLRNEQFFGPGTRLTVL.

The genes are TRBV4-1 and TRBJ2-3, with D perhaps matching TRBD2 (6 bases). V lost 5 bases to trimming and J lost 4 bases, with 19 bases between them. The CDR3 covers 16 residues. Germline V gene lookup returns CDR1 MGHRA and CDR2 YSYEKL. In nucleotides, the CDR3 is TGCGCCAGCAGCGGAGGGGACTCCTTCAGGGCAGATACGCAGTATTTT. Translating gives CASSGGDSFRADTQYF.

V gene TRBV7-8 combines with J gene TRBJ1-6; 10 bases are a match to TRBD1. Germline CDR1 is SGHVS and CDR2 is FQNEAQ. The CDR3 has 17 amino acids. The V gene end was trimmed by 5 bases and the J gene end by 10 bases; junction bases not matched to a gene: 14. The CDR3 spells CASSTRGGGTGESPLHF. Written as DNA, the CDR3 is TGTGCCAGCAGCACCCGCGGTGGGGGGACAGGGGAATCACCCCTCCACTTT.